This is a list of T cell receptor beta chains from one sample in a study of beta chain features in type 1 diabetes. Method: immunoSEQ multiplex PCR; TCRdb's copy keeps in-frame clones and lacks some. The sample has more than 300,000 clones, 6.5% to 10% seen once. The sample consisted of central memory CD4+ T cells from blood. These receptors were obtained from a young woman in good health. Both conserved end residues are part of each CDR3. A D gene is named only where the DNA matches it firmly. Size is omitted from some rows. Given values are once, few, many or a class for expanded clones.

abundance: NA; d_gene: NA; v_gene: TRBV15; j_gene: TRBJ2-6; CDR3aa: CATSRDRVLRGANVLTF; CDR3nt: TGTGCCACCAGCAGAGACAGGGTCCTTAGAGGGGCCAACGTCCTGACTTTC
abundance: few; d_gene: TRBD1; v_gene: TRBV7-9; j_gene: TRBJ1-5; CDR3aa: CASSLSGQENQPQHF; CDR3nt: TGTGCCAGCAGCTTATCGGGACAGGAGAATCAGCCCCAGCATTTT
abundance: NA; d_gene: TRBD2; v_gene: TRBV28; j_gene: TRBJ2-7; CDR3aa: CASSSLLAGINYEQYF; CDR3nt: TGTGCCAGCAGTTCCCTTTTAGCGGGGATTAACTACGAGCAGTACTTC
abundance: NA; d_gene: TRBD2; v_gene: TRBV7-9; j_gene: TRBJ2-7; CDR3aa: CASSPSGSYEQYF; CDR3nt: TGTGCCAGCAGCCCTAGCGGGAGCTACGAGCAGTACTTC
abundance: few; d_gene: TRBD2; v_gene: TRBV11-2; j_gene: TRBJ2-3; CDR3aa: CASSLRLAADTQYF; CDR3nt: TGTGCCAGCAGCCTGAGACTAGCCGCAGATACGCAGTATTTT
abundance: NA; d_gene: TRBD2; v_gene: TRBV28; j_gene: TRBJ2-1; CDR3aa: CASTWGLEFYNEQFF; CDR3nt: TGTGCCAGCACGTGGGGACTAGAATTCTACAATGAGCAGTTCTTC
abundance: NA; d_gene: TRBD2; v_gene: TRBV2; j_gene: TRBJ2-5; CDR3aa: CASTGGLRETQYF; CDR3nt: TGTGCCAGCACGGGGGGACTCAGAGAGACCCAGTACTTC
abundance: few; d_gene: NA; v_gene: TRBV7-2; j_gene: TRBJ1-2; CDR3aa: CASSSQMTATFYGYTF; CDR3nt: TGTGCCAGCAGCTCGCAGATGACAGCTACCTTTTATGGCTACACCTTC
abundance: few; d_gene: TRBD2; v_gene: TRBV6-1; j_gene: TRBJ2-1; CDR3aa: CASSGRTSGYNEQFF; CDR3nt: TGTGCCAGCAGTGGCCGGACTAGCGGCTACAATGAGCAGTTCTTC
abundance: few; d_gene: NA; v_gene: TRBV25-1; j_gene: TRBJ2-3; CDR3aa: CASSVSVGGSSTDTQYF; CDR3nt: TGTGCCAGCAGTGTATCCGTTGGGGGCTCTAGCACAGATACGCAGTATTTT
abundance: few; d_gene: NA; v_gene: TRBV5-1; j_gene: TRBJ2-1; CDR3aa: CASSAGGSSYNEQFF; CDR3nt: TGCGCCAGCAGCGCAGGAGGGAGCTCCTACAATGAGCAGTTCTTC
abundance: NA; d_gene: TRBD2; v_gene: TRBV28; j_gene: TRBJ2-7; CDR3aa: CASRPPGGEQYF; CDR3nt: TGTGCCAGCAGGCCTCCGGGGGGGGAGCAGTACTTC
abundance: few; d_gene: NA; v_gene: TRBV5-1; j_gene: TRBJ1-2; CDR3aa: CASSEPTSIGYGYTF; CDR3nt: TGCGCCAGCAGCGAACCGACTAGTATTGGGTATGGCTACACCTTC
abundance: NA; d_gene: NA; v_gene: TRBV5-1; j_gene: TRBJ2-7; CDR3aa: CASSLDPLGGEQYF; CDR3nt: TGCGCCAGCAGCTTGGATCCCTTGGGAGGAGAGCAGTACTTC
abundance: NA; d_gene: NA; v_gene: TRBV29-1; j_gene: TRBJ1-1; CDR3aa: CSVRQNVNTEAFF; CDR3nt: TGCAGCGTCAGACAGAACGTAAACACTGAAGCTTTCTTT
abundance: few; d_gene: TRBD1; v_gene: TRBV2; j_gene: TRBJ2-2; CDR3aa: CASSRNRGSGELFF; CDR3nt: TGTGCCAGCAGTCGAAACAGGGGATCGGGGGAGCTGTTTTTT
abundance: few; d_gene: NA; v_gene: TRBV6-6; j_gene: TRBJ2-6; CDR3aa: CASSLASGANVLTF; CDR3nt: TGTGCCAGCAGCCTAGCTTCTGGGGCCAACGTCCTGACTTTC
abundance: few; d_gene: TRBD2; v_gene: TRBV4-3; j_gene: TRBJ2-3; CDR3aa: CASSQGGGRGSDTQYF; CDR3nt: TGCGCCAGCAGCCAAGGAGGCGGGAGGGGGTCAGATACGCAGTATTTT
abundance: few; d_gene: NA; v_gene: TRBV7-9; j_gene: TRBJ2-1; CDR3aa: CASSLSSDRYNEQFF; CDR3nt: TGTGCCAGCAGCTTATCCTCGGACCGCTACAATGAGCAGTTCTTC
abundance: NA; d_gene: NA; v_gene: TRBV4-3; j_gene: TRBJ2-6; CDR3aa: CASSQDPHLQTGANVLTF; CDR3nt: TGCGCCAGCAGCCAAGACCCCCACCTCCAAACCGGGGCCAACGTCCTGACTTTC
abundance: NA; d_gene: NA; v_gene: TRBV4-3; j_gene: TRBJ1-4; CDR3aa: CASSQESSAGEKLFF; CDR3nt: TGCGCCAGCAGCCAAGAGAGTTCGGCCGGCGAAAAACTGTTTTTT
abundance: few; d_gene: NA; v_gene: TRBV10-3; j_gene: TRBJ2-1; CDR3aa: CAISEILGVGNEQFF; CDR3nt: TGTGCCATCAGTGAGATATTAGGGGTTGGGAATGAGCAGTTCTTC
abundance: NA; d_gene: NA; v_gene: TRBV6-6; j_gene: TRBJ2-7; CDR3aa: CASRNLGYEQYF; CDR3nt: TGTGCCAGCAGGAACCTTGGGTACGAGCAGTACTTC
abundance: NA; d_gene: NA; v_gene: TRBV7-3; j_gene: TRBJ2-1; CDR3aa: CASSLPPGNEQFF; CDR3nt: TGTGCCAGCAGCTTGCCCCCCGGCAATGAGCAGTTCTTC
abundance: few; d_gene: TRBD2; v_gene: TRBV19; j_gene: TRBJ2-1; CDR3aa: CASSSGTSGTGLYNEQFF; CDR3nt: TGTGCCAGTAGTAGCGGGACTAGCGGCACCGGCCTCTACAATGAGCAGTTCTTC
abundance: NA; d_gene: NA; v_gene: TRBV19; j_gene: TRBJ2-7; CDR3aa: CASSVRDATSYEQYF; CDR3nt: TGTGCCAGTAGTGTCCGGGACGCCACCTCCTACGAGCAGTACTTC
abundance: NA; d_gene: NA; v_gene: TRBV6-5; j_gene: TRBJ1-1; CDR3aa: CASRKRSMLHGEAFF; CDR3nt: TGTGCCAGCAGGAAGAGAAGCATGTTACATGGTGAAGCTTTCTTT
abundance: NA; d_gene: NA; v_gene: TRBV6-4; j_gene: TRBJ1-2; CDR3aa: CASSDISSGSYGYTF; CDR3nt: TGTGCCAGCAGTGACATTTCGTCCGGGAGCTATGGCTACACCTTC
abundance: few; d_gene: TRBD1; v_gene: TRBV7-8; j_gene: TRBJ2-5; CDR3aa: CASLRGRGLQTQETQYF; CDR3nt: TGTGCCAGCTTGAGGGGCAGGGGGCTACAGACCCAAGAGACCCAGTACTTC
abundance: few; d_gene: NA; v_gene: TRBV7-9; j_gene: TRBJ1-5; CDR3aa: CASSIGTNQPQHF; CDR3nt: TGTGCCAGCAGCATCGGAACCAATCAGCCCCAGCATTTT
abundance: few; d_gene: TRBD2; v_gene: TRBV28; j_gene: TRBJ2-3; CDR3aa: CASLTSGRASDTQYF; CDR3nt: TGTGCCAGCCTGACTAGCGGGAGGGCCTCAGATACGCAGTATTTT
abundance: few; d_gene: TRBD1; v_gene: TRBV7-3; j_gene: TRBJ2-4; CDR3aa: CASSDDRVGIQYF; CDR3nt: TGTGCCAGCAGCGACGACAGGGTGGGCATTCAGTACTTC
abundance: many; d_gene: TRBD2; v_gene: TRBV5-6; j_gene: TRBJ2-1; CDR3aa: CASSSGLAGIEFF; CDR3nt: TGTGCCAGCAGCTCCGGACTAGCGGGGATAGAGTTCTTC
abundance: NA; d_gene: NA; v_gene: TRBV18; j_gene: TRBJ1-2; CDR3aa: CASSPWTDYGYTF; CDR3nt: TGTGCCAGCTCACCATGGACAGATTATGGCTACACCTTC
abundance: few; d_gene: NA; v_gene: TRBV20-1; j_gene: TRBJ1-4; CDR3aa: CCFKRGEKLFF; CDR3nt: TGCTGTTTTAAACGAGGGGAAAAACTGTTTTTT
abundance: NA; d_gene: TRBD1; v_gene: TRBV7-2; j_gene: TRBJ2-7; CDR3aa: CASSSGGIWGYEQYF; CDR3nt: TGTGCCAGCAGCTCAGGGGGAATATGGGGCTACGAGCAGTACTTC
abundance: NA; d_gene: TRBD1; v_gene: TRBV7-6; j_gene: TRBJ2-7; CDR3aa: CASSLVPHTGQGPYEQYF; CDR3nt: TGTGCCAGCAGCTTGGTCCCGCACACCGGACAGGGTCCCTACGAGCAGTACTTC
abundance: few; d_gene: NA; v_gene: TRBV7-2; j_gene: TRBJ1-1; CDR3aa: CASSFNGGNTEAFF; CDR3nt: TGTGCCAGCAGCTTTAACGGGGGGAACACTGAAGCTTTCTTT
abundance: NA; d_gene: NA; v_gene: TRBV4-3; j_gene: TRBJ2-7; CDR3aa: CASSHRTGRDYEQYF; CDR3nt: TGCGCCAGCAGCCACCGAACAGGCAGGGACTACGAGCAGTACTTC
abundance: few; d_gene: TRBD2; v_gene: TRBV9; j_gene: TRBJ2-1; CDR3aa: CASSVELAGGPNEQFF; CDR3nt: TGTGCCAGCAGCGTAGAACTAGCGGGAGGGCCTAATGAGCAGTTCTTC
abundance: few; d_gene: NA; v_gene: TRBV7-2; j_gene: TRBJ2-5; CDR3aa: CASSLSRVQETQYF; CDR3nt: TGTGCCAGCAGCTTATCGAGGGTTCAAGAGACCCAGTACTTC
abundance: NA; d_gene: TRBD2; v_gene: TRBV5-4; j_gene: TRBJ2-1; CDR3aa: CASSLTSGSHNEQFF; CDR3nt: TGTGCCAGCAGCCTGACTAGCGGGAGTCACAATGAGCAGTTCTTC
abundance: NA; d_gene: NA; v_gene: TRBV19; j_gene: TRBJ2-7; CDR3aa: CASSISRTAYEQYF; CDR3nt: TGTGCCAGTAGTATATCCCGGACAGCCTACGAGCAGTACTTC
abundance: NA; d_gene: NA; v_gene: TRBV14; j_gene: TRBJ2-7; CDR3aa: CASSPRTSGQQYF; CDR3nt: TGTGCCAGCAGCCCGCGAACCTCTGGCCAGCAGTACTTC
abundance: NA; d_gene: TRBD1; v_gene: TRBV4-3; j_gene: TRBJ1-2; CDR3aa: CASSRGQGNYGYTF; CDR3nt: TGCGCCAGCAGCCGCGGACAGGGCAACTATGGCTACACCTTC
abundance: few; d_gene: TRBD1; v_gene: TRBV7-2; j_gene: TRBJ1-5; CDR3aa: CASGQGVNQPQHF; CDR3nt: TGTGCCAGCGGACAGGGGGTAAATCAGCCCCAGCATTTT
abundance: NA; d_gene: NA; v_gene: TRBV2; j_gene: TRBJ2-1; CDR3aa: CASRQERTYNEQFF; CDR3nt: TGTGCCAGCCGTCAAGAAAGGACCTACAATGAGCAGTTCTTC
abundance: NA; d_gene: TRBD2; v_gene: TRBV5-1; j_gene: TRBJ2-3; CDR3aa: CASSPEAGPFTDTQYF; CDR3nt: TGCGCCAGCAGCCCAGAAGCGGGACCTTTCACAGATACGCAGTATTTT
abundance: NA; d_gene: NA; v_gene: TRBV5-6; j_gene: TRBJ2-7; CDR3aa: CASSLVKGISYEQYF; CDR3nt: TGTGCCAGCAGCTTGGTGAAGGGGATCTCCTACGAGCAGTACTTC
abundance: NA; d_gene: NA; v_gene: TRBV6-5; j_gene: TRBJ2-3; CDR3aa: CASRQGGWNTDTQYF; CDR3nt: TGTGCCAGCAGACAGGGAGGGTGGAACACAGATACGCAGTATTTT
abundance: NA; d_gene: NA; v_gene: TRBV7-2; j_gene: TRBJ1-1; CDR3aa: CASSLQHGNTEAFF; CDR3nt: TGTGCCAGCAGCCTCCAACATGGGAACACTGAAGCTTTCTTT
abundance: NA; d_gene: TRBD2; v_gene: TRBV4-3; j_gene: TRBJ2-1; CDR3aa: CASRPTLSGGPFNEQFF; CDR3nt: TGCGCCAGTAGACCAACCCTTTCGGGAGGGCCCTTCAATGAGCAGTTCTTC
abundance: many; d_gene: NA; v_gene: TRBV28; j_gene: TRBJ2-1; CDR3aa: CASGRGLGEQFF; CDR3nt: TGTGCCAGCGGTCGGGGGCTGGGTGAGCAGTTCTTC